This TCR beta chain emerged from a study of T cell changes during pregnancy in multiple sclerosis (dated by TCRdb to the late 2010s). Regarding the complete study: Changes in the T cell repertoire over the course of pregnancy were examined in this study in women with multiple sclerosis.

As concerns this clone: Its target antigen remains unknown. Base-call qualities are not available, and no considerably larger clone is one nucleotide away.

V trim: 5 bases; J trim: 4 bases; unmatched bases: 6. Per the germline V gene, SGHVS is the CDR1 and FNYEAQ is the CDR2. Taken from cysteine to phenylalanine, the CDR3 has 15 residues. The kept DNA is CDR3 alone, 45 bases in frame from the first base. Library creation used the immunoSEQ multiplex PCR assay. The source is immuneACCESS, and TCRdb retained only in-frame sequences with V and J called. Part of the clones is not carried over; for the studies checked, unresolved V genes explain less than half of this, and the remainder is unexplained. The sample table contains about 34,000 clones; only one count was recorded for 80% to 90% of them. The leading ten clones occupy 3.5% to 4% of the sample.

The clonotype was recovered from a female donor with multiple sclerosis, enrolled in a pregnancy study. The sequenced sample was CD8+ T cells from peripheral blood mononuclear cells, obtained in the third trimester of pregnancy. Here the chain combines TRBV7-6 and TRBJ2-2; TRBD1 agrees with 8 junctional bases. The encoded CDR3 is CASSQGQVITGELFF. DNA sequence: TGTGCCAGCAGCCAGGGACAGGTCATCACCGGGGAGCTGTTTTTT.